This TCR beta chain was documented in a study of T cell responses to AZD1222 COVID-19 vaccine. Worth noting for this clone: What it recognizes is unknown.

The CDR3 extends over 14 amino acids. Germline lookup yields CDR1 LGHDT and CDR2 YNNKEL (reference sequence). The V gene lost 4 bases and the J gene lost 2 bases, with 11 bases spanning the gap. The table came from immunoSEQ multiplex PCR; TCRdb's copy has only in-frame clones and leaves some out. The profile shows about 110,000 clones, about 85% of them singletons. Broader study findings: At baseline, just six or seven AZD1222 recipients tested seropositive. In a largely white British group with more females than males, clonal diversity was possibly underestimated. The study found vaccine-associated CD4 TCRs spanning spike, dominant at 160-218 and 743-854. Sampling that yielded the repertoires occurred only after the peak T cell response.

This chain joins TRBV3-1 (or the pseudogene TRBV3-2) and TRBJ1-2; perhaps TRBD1 as D (5 bases). The receptor was isolated from an adult in good health. This specimen consisted of peripheral blood, obtained on day 0 of AZD1222 vaccination. The CDR3 sequence is CASSLPGQNYGYTF. The CDR3 DNA reads TGTGCCAGCAGCCTTCCGGGGCAAAACTATGGCTACACCTTC.